Listed below are T cell receptor beta chains from one sample, sequenced in a study of shared clonotypes between healthy human individuals. The table came from immunoSEQ multiplex PCR; TCRdb's copy has only in-frame clones and leaves some out. The sample lists hundreds of thousands of clones, roughly four fifths occurring once. Sequencing used PBMCs. The source is a woman in her thirties or forties in good health. Some clones in this sample may be carry-over from other donors' samples. Both conserved end residues are part of each CDR3. D genes are given only for firm matches. A row's size may be missing; if present it is once, few, many or a size class.

clone size,D gene,J gene,V gene,CDR3 protein,CDR3 DNA
.,.,TRBJ2-5,TRBV6-1,CASSHGWVQETQYF,TGTGCCAGCTCACACGGGTGGGTACAAGAGACCCAGTACTTC
few,.,TRBJ1-3,TRBV29-1,CSVEPESGNTIYF,TGCAGCGTTGAGCCAGAGTCTGGAAACACCATATATTTT
.,.,TRBJ2-3,TRBV7-8,CASSFFRTDTQYF,TGTGCCAGCAGCTTCTTTCGGACAGATACGCAGTATTTT
few,.,TRBJ1-1,TRBV9,CASSATKANTEAFF,TGTGCCAGCAGCGCGACAAAGGCGAACACTGAAGCTTTCTTT
few,.,TRBJ1-2,TRBV11-2,CASTLGPGFGTF,TGTGCCAGCACCTTAGGGCCCGGGTTCGGCACCTTC
few,.,TRBJ1-2,TRBV29-1,CSVRTAYYGYTF,TGCAGCGTCCGGACAGCCTACTATGGCTACACCTTC
.,TRBD2,TRBJ2-1,TRBV30,CAWSVQRTSGTYNEQFF,TGTGCCTGGAGTGTACAGCGGACTAGCGGGACCTACAATGAGCAGTTCTTC
once,TRBD2,TRBJ2-7,TRBV28,CASSLRTSGRYEQYF,TGTGCCAGCAGTTTAAGGACTAGCGGGCGCTACGAGCAGTACTTC
.,.,TRBJ2-7,TRBV19,CASSIFAGKGGEQYF,TGTGCCAGTAGTATTTTTGCGGGCAAAGGGGGCGAGCAGTACTTC
.,TRBD1,TRBJ1-5,TRBV19,CASSDRGWGNQPQHF,TGTGCCAGTAGTGACAGGGGTTGGGGCAATCAGCCCCAGCATTTT
few,.,TRBJ2-3,TRBV5-1,CASSLYVWGSTDTQYF,TGCGCCAGCAGCTTGTACGTCTGGGGTAGCACAGATACGCAGTATTTT
few,TRBD2,TRBJ2-2,TRBV7-9,CASSPVAGGSGELFF,TGTGCCAGCAGCCCTGTAGCGGGAGGGTCCGGGGAGCTGTTTTTT
.,.,TRBJ2-7,TRBV6-5,CASRGGIWTYEQYF,TGTGCCAGCAGGGGCGGGATATGGACCTACGAGCAGTACTTC
.,.,TRBJ1-1,TRBV29-1,CSVAGTPADTEAFF,TGCAGCGTAGCCGGGACACCTGCGGACACTGAAGCTTTCTTT
.,TRBD1,TRBJ1-3,TRBV5-4,CASSRSGQGPGNTIYF,TGTGCCAGCAGCCGATCGGGACAGGGACCTGGAAACACCATATATTTT
.,TRBD2,TRBJ2-1,TRBV28,CASSLGRVASHRNEQFF,TGTGCCAGCAGTTTGGGGAGGGTGGCTAGTCACCGTAATGAGCAGTTCTTC
.,.,TRBJ1-1,TRBV2,CASSEWGGRNTEAFF,TGTGCCAGCAGTGAATGGGGGGGCAGGAACACTGAAGCTTTCTTT
.,TRBD1,TRBJ1-1,TRBV10-1,CASSEFGTDNTEAFF,TGCGCCAGCAGTGAGTTCGGGACAGATAACACTGAAGCTTTCTTT
.,TRBD2,TRBJ2-3,TRBV5-1,CASSLGLAGADTQYF,TGCGCCAGCAGCTTAGGACTAGCGGGGGCAGATACGCAGTATTTT
.,.,TRBJ1-2,TRBV25-1,CASSEEDSLIGGYAF,TGTGCCAGCAGTGAAGAGGACAGTCTTATAGGCGGCTACGCCTTC
.,.,TRBJ1-1,TRBV25-1,CASLGRAEAFF,TGTGCCAGCCTCGGGAGGGCTGAAGCTTTCTTT
.,TRBD2,TRBJ2-7,TRBV29-1,CSVRLAGGHEQYF,TGCAGCGTCCGACTAGCGGGAGGTCACGAGCAGTACTTC
.,TRBD1,TRBJ1-5,TRBV7-9,CASSLGTGESQHF,TGTGCCAGCAGCTTAGGGACAGGGGAATCCCAGCATTTT
.,.,TRBJ2-2,TRBV30,CAWSRGGPGGELFF,TGTGCCTGGAGTAGGGGAGGACCAGGCGGGGAGCTGTTTTTT
.,TRBD1,TRBJ1-5,TRBV28,CASRGRTGGNQPQHF,TGTGCCAGCAGGGGGCGGACAGGGGGCAATCAGCCCCAGCATTTT
.,.,TRBJ1-3,TRBV7-2,CASSLVFGSLSGNTIYF,TGTGCCAGCAGCTTAGTATTTGGCAGCCTCTCTGGAAACACCATATATTTT
.,.,TRBJ2-7,TRBV4-3,CASSQVDKSSYEQYF,TGCGCCAGCAGCCAAGTGGACAAGAGCTCCTACGAGCAGTACTTC
many,TRBD1,TRBJ1-6,TRBV30,CAWRRQGNSPLHF,TGTGCCTGGAGACGACAGGGTAATTCACCCCTCCACTTT
few,TRBD1,TRBJ2-3,TRBV13,CASNLRTGGMADTQYF,TGTGCCAGCAACTTACGGACAGGGGGGATGGCAGATACGCAGTATTTT
.,TRBD2,TRBJ2-2,TRBV9,CASSGGSGNGELFF,TGTGCCAGCAGCGGAGGTAGCGGGAACGGGGAGCTGTTTTTT
.,TRBD1,TRBJ1-1,TRBV30,CAWSRQGATEAFF,TGTGCCTGGAGCCGACAGGGTGCGACTGAAGCTTTCTTT
.,TRBD2,TRBJ2-4,TRBV30,CAWSGGAGLAKNIQYF,TGTGCCTGGAGTGGGGGAGCGGGACTAGCCAAAAACATTCAGTACTTC
.,.,TRBJ2-2,TRBV2,CASGSTGELFF,TGTGCCAGCGGCAGCACCGGGGAGCTGTTTTTT
.,TRBD1,TRBJ2-1,TRBV11-2,CASSSTGGQYNEQFF,TGTGCCAGCAGCTCGACAGGGGGACAATACAATGAGCAGTTCTTC
.,TRBD2,TRBJ2-7,TRBV4-3,CASSQDGTGGLLGQYF,TGCGCCAGCAGCCAAGATGGAACGGGAGGTCTCCTCGGGCAGTACTTC
.,TRBD2,TRBJ2-1,TRBV5-1,CASSLGSTGGPSSNEQFF,TGCGCCAGCAGCTTGGGGTCTACGGGAGGGCCGAGTTCGAATGAGCAGTTCTTC
.,TRBD1,TRBJ1-4,TRBV28,CASSLGTGRSNEKLFF,TGTGCCAGCAGTTTAGGGACAGGGAGATCTAATGAAAAACTGTTTTTT
.,.,TRBJ2-1,TRBV5-1,CASSLGQLYNEQFF,TGCGCCAGCAGCCTTGGACAGCTCTACAATGAGCAGTTCTTC
.,.,TRBJ2-1,TRBV10-3,CAISELAIPYNEQFF,TGTGCCATCAGTGAGTTGGCTATTCCCTACAATGAGCAGTTCTTC
.,.,TRBJ1-1,TRBV5-8,CASRIYRPNTEAFF,TGTGCCAGCAGAATTTACAGGCCGAACACTGAAGCTTTCTTT
.,.,TRBJ1-5,TRBV28,CASSPGVGNQPQHF,TGTGCCAGCAGCCCGGGCGTTGGCAATCAGCCCCAGCATTTT
.,TRBD1,TRBJ1-2,TRBV6-5,CASSPRTGNYGYTF,TGTGCCAGCAGTCCACGGACAGGGAACTATGGCTACACCTTC
.,TRBD2,TRBJ2-1,TRBV30,CAWSTSGRFNEQFF,TGTGCCTGGAGTACTAGCGGGAGGTTTAATGAGCAGTTCTTC
.,.,TRBJ2-5,TRBV5-4,CASSLETGKTQYF,TGTGCCAGCAGCTTGGAAACGGGGAAGACCCAGTACTTC
.,.,TRBJ2-5,TRBV11-2,CASSWDFGSETQYF,TGTGCCAGCAGCTGGGACTTCGGATCGGAGACCCAGTACTTC
.,TRBD2,TRBJ2-5,TRBV5-1,CASSLAGTRQETQYF,TGCGCCAGCAGCTTGGCCGGGACTAGACAAGAGACCCAGTACTTC
.,.,TRBJ1-1,TRBV19,CASRQGGVNTEAFF,TGTGCCAGTAGACAGGGAGGGGTGAACACTGAAGCTTTCTTT
.,.,TRBJ1-1,TRBV30,CAWSARDSTEAFF,TGTGCCTGGAGTGCCAGGGATAGCACTGAAGCTTTCTTT
.,.,TRBJ2-6,TRBV9,CASSVEGAPGGANVLTF,TGTGCCAGCAGCGTAGAGGGCGCCCCGGGAGGGGCCAACGTCCTGACTTTC
many,TRBD1,TRBJ1-1,TRBV19,CASSRLGQDEAFF,TGTGCCAGTAGTAGACTCGGACAGGATGAAGCTTTCTTT
.,.,TRBJ1-3,TRBV5-1,CASSPGSSGNTIYF,TGCGCCAGCAGCCCAGGGAGCTCTGGAAACACCATATATTTT
many,TRBD2,TRBJ2-7,TRBV9,CASSVGTSGSSSYEQYF,TGTGCCAGCAGCGTAGGGACTAGCGGGAGTAGCTCCTACGAGCAGTACTTC
.,.,TRBJ1-1,TRBV20-1,CSARGEAEAFF,TGCAGTGCTAGGGGCGAGGCTGAAGCTTTCTTT
.,.,TRBJ2-7,TRBV19,CASSIGQGWAYLGEQYF,TGTGCCAGTAGTATCGGTCAGGGGTGGGCCTACCTCGGCGAGCAGTACTTC
.,TRBD2,TRBJ2-2,TRBV5-4,CASSTRLAGDTGELFF,TGTGCCAGCAGCACACGACTAGCGGGAGACACCGGGGAGCTGTTTTTT